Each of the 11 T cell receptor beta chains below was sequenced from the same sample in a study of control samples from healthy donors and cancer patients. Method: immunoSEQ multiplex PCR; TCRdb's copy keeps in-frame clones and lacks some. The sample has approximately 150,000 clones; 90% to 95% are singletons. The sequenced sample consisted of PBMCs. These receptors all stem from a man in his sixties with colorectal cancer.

The DNA of the CDR3 is TGTGCCAGCAGTTACGGGACGTTGAGCTCCTACGAGCAGTACTTC. Residues: CASSYGTLSSYEQYF. The rearrangement uses TRBV11-2 and TRBJ2-7; D may be TRBD1 or TRBD2 (5 bases each). Germline V CDR1 and CDR2: SGHAT, FQNNGV. This CDR3 has 15 amino acids. Trimming removed 6 bases from V and 0 bases from J, with 15 bases in between.

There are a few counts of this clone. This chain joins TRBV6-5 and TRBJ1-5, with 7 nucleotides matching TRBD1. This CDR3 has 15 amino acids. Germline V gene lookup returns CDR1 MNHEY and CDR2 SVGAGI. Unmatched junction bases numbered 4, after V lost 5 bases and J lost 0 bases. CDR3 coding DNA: TGTGCCAGCAGTCCCGGGACAGATAGCAATCAGCCCCAGCATTTT. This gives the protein CASSPGTDSNQPQHF.

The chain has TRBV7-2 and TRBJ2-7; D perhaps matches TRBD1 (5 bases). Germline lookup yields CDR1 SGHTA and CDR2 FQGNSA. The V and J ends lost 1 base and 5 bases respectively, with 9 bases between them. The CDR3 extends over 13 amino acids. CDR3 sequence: CASSLVAGHEQYF. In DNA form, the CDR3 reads TGTGCCAGCAGCTTAGTTGCAGGGCACGAGCAGTACTTC.

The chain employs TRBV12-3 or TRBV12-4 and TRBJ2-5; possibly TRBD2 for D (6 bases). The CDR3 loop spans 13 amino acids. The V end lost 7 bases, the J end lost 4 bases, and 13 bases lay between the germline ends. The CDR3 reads CASTKTGRETQYF. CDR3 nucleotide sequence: TGTGCCAGCACCAAAACCGGGAGAGAGACCCAGTACTTC.

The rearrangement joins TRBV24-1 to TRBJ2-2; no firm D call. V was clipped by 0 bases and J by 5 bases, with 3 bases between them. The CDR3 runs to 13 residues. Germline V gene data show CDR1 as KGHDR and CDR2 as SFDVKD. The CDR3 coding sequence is TGTGCCACCAGTGATTTGGCGACCGGGGAGCTGTTTTTT. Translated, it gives CATSDLATGELFF.

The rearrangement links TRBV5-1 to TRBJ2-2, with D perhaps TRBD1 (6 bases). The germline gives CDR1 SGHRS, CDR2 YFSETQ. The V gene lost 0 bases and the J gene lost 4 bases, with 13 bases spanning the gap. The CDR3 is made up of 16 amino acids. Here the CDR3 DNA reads TGCGCCAGCAGCTTGGGGCAGGGGCCTCCCACCGGGGAGCTGTTTTTT. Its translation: CASSLGQGPPTGELFF.

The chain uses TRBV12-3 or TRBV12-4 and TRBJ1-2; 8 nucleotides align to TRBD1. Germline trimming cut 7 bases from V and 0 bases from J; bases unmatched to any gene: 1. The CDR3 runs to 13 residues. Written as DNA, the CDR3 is TGTGCCAGCATCAGGGGGCCTAACTATGGCTACACCTTC. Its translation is CASIRGPNYGYTF.

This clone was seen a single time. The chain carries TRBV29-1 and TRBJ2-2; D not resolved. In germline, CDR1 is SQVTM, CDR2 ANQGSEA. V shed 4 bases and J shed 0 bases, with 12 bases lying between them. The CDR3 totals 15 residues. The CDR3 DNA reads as TGCAGCGTTGGATCTCTATTAGCGAACACCGGGGAGCTGTTTTTT. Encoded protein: CSVGSLLANTGELFF.

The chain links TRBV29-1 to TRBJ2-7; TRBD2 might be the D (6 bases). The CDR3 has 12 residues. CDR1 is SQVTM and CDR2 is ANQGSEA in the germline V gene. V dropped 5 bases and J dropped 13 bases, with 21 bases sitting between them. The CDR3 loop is CSVLLGVEGHYF. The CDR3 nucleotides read TGCAGCGTTTTATTGGGTGTGGAGGGGCACTACTTC.

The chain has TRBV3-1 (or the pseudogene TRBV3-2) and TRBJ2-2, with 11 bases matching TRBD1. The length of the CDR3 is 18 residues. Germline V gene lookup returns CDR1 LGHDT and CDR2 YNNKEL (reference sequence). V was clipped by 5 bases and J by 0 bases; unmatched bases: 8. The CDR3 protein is CASSYRTGGVSNTGELFF. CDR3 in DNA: TGTGCCAGCAGCTACCGGACAGGGGGCGTTTCGAACACCGGGGAGCTGTTTTTT.

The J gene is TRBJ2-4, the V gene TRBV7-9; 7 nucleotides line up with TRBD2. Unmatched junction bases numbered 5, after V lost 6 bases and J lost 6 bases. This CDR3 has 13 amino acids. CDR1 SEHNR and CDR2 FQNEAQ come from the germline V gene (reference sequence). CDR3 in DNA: TGTGCCAGCAGTCGAGGGGAGGGAAACATTCAGTACTTC. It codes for CASSRGEGNIQYF.